This note documents a single TCR beta chain sequence. Treatment: oral pan-JAK inhibitor, 5-10 mg twice daily. The sample originates from a study of CD8+ T cells in alopecia areata. RNA was extracted and reverse transcribed into cDNA as the sequencing template. The assay was immunoSEQ multiplex PCR, and TCRdb's table has in-frame clones only and misses some. The sample has about 210,000 clones; 50% to 75% are singletons. This CDR3 is built from 15 residues. Deletions cut 0 bases from V and 5 bases from J, with 16 bases between. Germline V gene lookup returns CDR1 SQVTM and CDR2 ANQGSEA. J is TRBJ1-1 and V is TRBV29-1, with D possibly TRBD1 on 6 matching bases. This specimen consisted of CD4+ T cells sorted from blood, obtained at week 4, from a patient treated with tofacitinib. This TCR was sampled from a human donor with alopecia areata. CDR3 sequence (DNA): TGCAGCGTTGAAGATCGGGGGGGCGCGGTAACTGAAGCTTTCTTT. Translated, it gives CSVEDRGGAVTEAFF.